This TCR beta chain originates from a study of cytomegalovirus exposure and HLA in healthy donors. The CDR3 consists of 18 residues. The V segment lost 0 bases and the J segment 0 bases; nucleotides outside the gene matches: 7. CDR1 and CDR2 (germline): SGHRS, YFSETQ. 60 Vbeta and 13 Jbeta primers were used in PCR. The method was immunoSEQ multiplex PCR; TCRdb's version includes in-frame clones alone and lacks a portion of them. The profile covers about 120,000 clones, with about 9.4% appearing a single time and approximately 6.4% taken by the ten largest. Source material: PBMCs. The rearrangement uses TRBV5-1 and TRBJ1-1; 11 bases are shared with TRBD1. The sequence derives from a woman aged 35 to 49 in good health and CMV-seropositive. CDR3 nucleotide sequence: TGCGCCAGCAGCTTGGGGCGGGACAGGGGGGCCATGAACACTGAAGCTTTCTTT. Amino acids: CASSLGRDRGAMNTEAFF. The full variable domain, its missing parts supplied by reference TRBV5-1 and TRBJ1-1, is KAGVTQTPRYLIKTRGQQVTLSCSPISGHRSVSWYQQTPGQGLQFLFEYFSETQRNKGNFPGRFSGRQFSNSRSEMNVSTLELGDSALYLCASSLGRDRGAMNTEAFFGQGTRLTVV.